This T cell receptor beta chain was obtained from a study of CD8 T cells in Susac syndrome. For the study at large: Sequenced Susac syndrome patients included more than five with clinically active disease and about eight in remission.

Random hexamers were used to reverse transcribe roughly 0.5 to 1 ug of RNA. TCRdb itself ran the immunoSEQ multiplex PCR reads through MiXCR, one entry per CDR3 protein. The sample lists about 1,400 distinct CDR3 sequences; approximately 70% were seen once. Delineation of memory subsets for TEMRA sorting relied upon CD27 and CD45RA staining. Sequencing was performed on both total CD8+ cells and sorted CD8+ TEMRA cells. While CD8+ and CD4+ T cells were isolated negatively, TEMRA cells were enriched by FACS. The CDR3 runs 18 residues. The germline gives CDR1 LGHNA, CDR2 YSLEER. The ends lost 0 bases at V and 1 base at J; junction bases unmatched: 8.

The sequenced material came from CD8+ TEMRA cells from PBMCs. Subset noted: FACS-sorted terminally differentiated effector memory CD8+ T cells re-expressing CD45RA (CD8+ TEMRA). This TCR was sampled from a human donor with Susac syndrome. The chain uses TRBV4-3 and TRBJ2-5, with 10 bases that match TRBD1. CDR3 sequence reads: CASSQDPQGTGVQETQYF. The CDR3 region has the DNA TGCGCCAGCAGCCAAGATCCCCAAGGGACAGGGGTCCAAGAGACCCAGTACTTC.